Each of the 25 T cell receptor beta chains below was sequenced from the same sample in a study of cytomegalovirus exposure and HLA in healthy donors. Produced via immunoSEQ multiplex PCR; TCRdb's table is partial and in-frame only. The sample includes around 170,000 clones, more than 75% of them seen just once. Sequenced: PBMCs. The receptors originated from a man younger than 35 in good health and CMV-seronegative.

This chain connects TRBV5-1 to TRBJ2-1; TRBD2 matches at 10 bases. CDR1 is SGHRS, CDR2 YFSETQ, per germline. V shed 4 bases and J 3 bases; nucleotides not matched to a gene: 4. The CDR3 loop spans 15 amino acids. This CDR3 is CASSPGTSVYNEQFF. The CDR3 DNA reads TGCGCCAGCAGCCCCGGGACTAGCGTCTACAATGAGCAGTTCTTC.

This clone appeared a single time. The chain joins TRBV5-1 to TRBJ1-2, with D perhaps TRBD1 (6 bases). The CDR3 has 13 residues. The V end was cut by 4 bases, the J end by 8 bases, with 15 bases between. Germline V gene data show CDR1 as SGHRS and CDR2 as YFSETQ. For the CDR3, the DNA is TGCGCCAGCAGCCCCCCAGGGGACCAGGGCTACACCTTC. It yields the protein CASSPPGDQGYTF.

The rearrangement joins TRBV5-5 to TRBJ2-1; D is possibly TRBD2 (5 bases). CDR3 length: 14 amino acids. V was cut by 4 bases and J by 6 bases, with 14 bases left in between. From germline, CDR1 is SGHKS and CDR2 YYEKEE (reference sequence). The CDR3 loop is CASSPPSGRNEQFF. The CDR3 DNA sequence: TGTGCCAGCAGCCCACCGAGCGGACGCAATGAGCAGTTCTTC.

This clone was picked up a small number of times. The chain combines TRBV7-9 with TRBJ2-3; the D gene is possibly TRBD2 (6 bases). CDR3 size: 16 residues. Deletions cut 7 bases from V and 6 bases from J, with 23 bases between. CDR1 is SEHNR, CDR2 FQNEAQ, per germline (reference sequence). CDR3 nucleotide sequence: TGTGCCAGCAACGGCCGAAGGACTACCAACCGGGATACGCAGTATTTT. As protein: CASNGRRTTNRDTQYF.

This sequence joins TRBV6-1 and TRBJ2-7, with D possibly being TRBD1 (6 bases). Deletions cut 4 bases from V and 9 bases from J, with 13 bases between. The germline CDR1 and CDR2 sequences are MNHNS and SASEGT. This CDR3 is built from 12 residues. CDR3 in amino acids: CASSGGQTVQYV. CDR3 in DNA: TGTGCCAGCAGTGGCGGACAGACCGTGCAGTACGTC.

This chain links TRBV25-1 with TRBJ1-2; 7 bases map to TRBD1. Germline assignment: CDR1 MGHDK and CDR2 SYGVNS. V dropped 4 bases and J dropped 6; count of bases not matched to a gene: 5. CDR3 length equals 13 residues. CDR3 nucleotides: TGTGCCAGCAGTGCTAAGGGGGCGGATGGCTACACCTTC. It encodes CASSAKGADGYTF.

V is TRBV5-4 and J is TRBJ1-6; 8 bases match TRBD1. The V gene end was trimmed by 0 bases and the J gene end by 8 bases; junction bases not matched to a gene: 7. The germline CDR1 and CDR2 sequences are SGHNT and YYREEE (reference sequence). This CDR3 comprises 16 residues. The CDR3 region is CASSLEGQAPYSPLHF. The CDR3 DNA is TGTGCCAGCAGCTTGGAGGGACAGGCTCCTTATTCACCCCTCCACTTT.

V is TRBV18 and J is TRBJ1-1; 9 positions agree with TRBD1. V gave up 2 bases and J gave up 7 bases; unmatched junction bases: 14. Germline V gives CDR1 KGHSH, CDR2 LQKENI. This CDR3 comprises 17 residues. This CDR3 is CASSPAWDRVISGEAFF. The CDR3 DNA is TGTGCCAGCTCACCAGCCTGGGACAGGGTAATCTCGGGTGAAGCTTTCTTT.

This clone was picked up one time. The chain uses TRBV28 and TRBJ1-5, with TRBD1 matching over 7 bases. Germline-derived CDR1 and CDR2 are MDHEN and SYDVKM. The trim removed 9 bases at V and 2 bases at J, leaving 10 bases unmatched. The CDR3 has 15 residues. The CDR3 sequence: CASQSTGTGNQPQHF. CDR3 nucleotide sequence: TGTGCCAGTCAAAGTACCGGGACAGGCAATCAGCCCCAGCATTTT.

The chain carries TRBV7-9 and TRBJ2-3; D call uncertain. In germline, CDR1 is SEHNR, CDR2 FQNEAQ (reference sequence). Trimming removed 2 bases from V and 4 bases from J, with 4 bases in between. The CDR3 has 12 residues. CDR3 sequence: CASSLPADTQYF. The CDR3 nucleotides are TGTGCCAGCAGCTTACCAGCAGATACGCAGTATTTT.

This clone was seen more than once but under ten times. The genes are TRBV23-1 and TRBJ1-6; D is possibly TRBD1 (6 bases). TRBV23-1 qualifies as an ORF whose function is uncertain. The CDR3 extends over 17 amino acids. V was clipped by 4 bases and J by 7 bases, with 20 bases between them. The CDR3 DNA reads TGCGCCAGCAGTCTAACACGCCCAGGGGAGAACAATTCACCCCTCCACTTT. This encodes CASSLTRPGENNSPLHF.

The chain joins TRBV20-1 to TRBJ2-7, with 7 bases fitting TRBD1. The CDR3 consists of 11 residues. From germline, CDR1 is DFQATT and CDR2 SNEGSKA (reference sequence). The V gene end was trimmed by 3 bases and the J gene end by 6 bases; junction bases not matched to a gene: 2. The CDR3 is CSASAGGEQYF. CDR3 in DNA: TGCAGTGCTAGCGCAGGGGGCGAGCAGTACTTC.

V usage is TRBV12-5 and J usage is TRBJ2-1, with D perhaps TRBD2 (6 bases). The germline V gene has CDR1 LGHNT and CDR2 FRNRAP. This CDR3 is 13 amino acids long. The V end lost 4 bases, the J end lost 15 bases, and 19 bases lay between the germline ends. The DNA of the CDR3 is TGTGCTAGTGGTTCGCTGGGACTTAGGGAACCGTTCTTC. Its translation: CASGSLGLREPFF.

This chain joins TRBV29-1 and TRBJ1-2, with 12 bases fitting TRBD1. There are 13 residues in the CDR3. V was clipped by 4 bases and J by 6 bases; unmatched bases: 3. Germline V gene sequence: CDR1 SQVTM, CDR2 ANQGSEA. DNA for the CDR3: TGCAGCGTTGGGGACAGGGGGCTTCATGGCTACACCTTC. Its translation is CSVGDRGLHGYTF.

This clone was recorded many times. The chain has TRBV29-1 and TRBJ2-7; TRBD2 aligns across 7 bases. CDR1 and CDR2 from the germline V gene are SQVTM and ANQGSEA. CDR3 length equals 13 residues. Losses at the gene ends were 1 base for V and 3 bases for J; bases not matched to a gene: 3. The CDR3 DNA is TGCAGCGTTGAAGCTCGGGGGGACTACGAGCAGTACTTC. Encoded protein: CSVEARGDYEQYF.

This chain links TRBV5-6 with TRBJ2-5, with D hard to call. V was trimmed by 0 bases and J by 0 bases, leaving 6 bases between them. This CDR3 spans 14 amino acids. Germline assignment: CDR1 SGHDT and CDR2 YYEEEE. CDR3 sequence reads: CASSLADDQETQYF. CDR3 nucleotides: TGTGCCAGCAGCTTGGCAGATGACCAAGAGACCCAGTACTTC. Drawing the rest from reference TRBV5-6 and TRBJ2-5, the complete variable domain is DAGVTQSPTHLIKTRGQQVTLRCSPKSGHDTVSWYQQALGQGPQFIFQYYEEEERQRGNFPDRFSGHQFPNYSSELNVNALLLGDSALYLCASSLADDQETQYFGPGTRLLVL.

This clone was seen only once. The chain joins TRBV28 to TRBJ1-4, with a tentative D call TRBD1 (5 bases). Trimming removed 7 bases from V and 4 bases from J, with 13 bases in between. CDR3 length: 14 residues. From germline, CDR1 is MDHEN and CDR2 SYDVKM. CDR3 nucleotides: TGTGCCAGCACCCTGGGGGGGATTAATGAAAAACTGTTTTTT. Its protein product is CASTLGGINEKLFF.

The V gene is TRBV19, the J gene TRBJ1-6, with D maybe TRBD1 (6 bases). CDR3 size: 17 residues. Between the trimmed V and J ends, which lost 3 bases and 7 bases, there was a span of 19 bases. The germline CDR1 and CDR2 sequences are LNHDA and SQIVND (reference sequence). The CDR3 loop reads CASSIDPRQGRNSPLHF. The CDR3 region has the DNA TGTGCCAGTAGTATTGATCCTAGGCAGGGGCGGAATTCACCCCTCCACTTT. Full variable domain (remainder filled in from reference TRBV19 and TRBJ1-6): DGGITQSPKYLFRKEGQNVTLSCEQNLNHDAMYWYRQDPGQGLRLIYYSQIVNDFQKGDIAEGYSVSREKKESFPLTVTSAQKNPTAFYLCASSIDPRQGRNSPLHFGNGTRLTVT.

The chain joins TRBV6-1 to TRBJ1-1; TRBD1 matches at 7 bases. This CDR3 region has 13 residues. V trimming: 5 bases; J trimming: 5 bases; junction bases outside the gene matches: 5. Germline-derived CDR1 and CDR2 are MNHNS and SASEGT. The CDR3 loop reads CASSSTGRTEAFF. Written as DNA, the CDR3 is TGTGCCAGCAGTTCGACAGGGCGGACTGAAGCTTTCTTT.

CDR3: CASKADRANTGELFF. The CDR3 nucleotides are TGTGCCAGTAAGGCGGACAGGGCTAACACCGGGGAGCTGTTTTTT. V is TRBV19 and J is TRBJ2-2; 8 bases line up with TRBD1. The CDR3 totals 15 residues. Germline assignment: CDR1 LNHDA and CDR2 SQIVND (reference sequence). V gave up 7 bases and J gave up 2 bases; unmatched junction bases: 6. Variable domain in full (rest from reference TRBV19 and TRBJ2-2): DGGITQSPKYLFRKEGQNVTLSCEQNLNHDAMYWYRQDPGQGLRLIYYSQIVNDFQKGDIAEGYSVSREKKESFPLTVTSAQKNPTAFYLCASKADRANTGELFFGEGSRLTVL.

This chain joins TRBV27 and TRBJ1-2; D gene unclear. Trimming removed 4 bases at V and 8 bases at J, with 14 bases between. CDR1 and CDR2 from the germline V gene are MNHEY and SMNVEV (reference sequence). The CDR3 sequence is 13 residues long. CDR3 nucleotides: TGTGCCAGCAGTTCCAGCGTAAGTTGGGGCTACACCTTC. As protein: CASSSSVSWGYTF.

The rearrangement joins TRBV5-1 to TRBJ1-2, with unresolved D. Germline loops: CDR1 SGHRS, CDR2 YFSETQ. Trimming removed 6 bases from V and 1 base from J, with 19 bases in between. CDR3 length equals 16 residues. The CDR3 protein is CASTCGWIPCNYGYTF. CDR3 nucleotide sequence: TGCGCCAGCACCTGCGGGTGGATTCCGTGTAACTATGGCTACACCTTC.

The chain links TRBV5-6 to TRBJ2-3; perhaps TRBD2 as D (6 bases). The V end lost 5 bases, the J end lost 5 bases, and 15 bases lay between the germline ends. Germline CDR1 reads SGHDT; CDR2 reads YYEEEE. There are 14 residues in the CDR3. This CDR3 is CASRGGLGGDTQYF. The CDR3 DNA sequence: TGTGCCAGCAGAGGAGGACTGGGAGGAGATACGCAGTATTTT.

To note about this clone: One end of the junction fails to match germline, which may point to a read error. V and J are TRBV19 and TRBJ1-1; D is unresolved. This CDR3 spans 14 amino acids. CDR1 is LNHDA and CDR2 is SQIVND in the germline V gene (reference sequence). This chain's CDR3 is CASSIRHQNTEAFF. Written as DNA, the CDR3 is TGTGCCAGCAGTATAAGACACCAGAACACTGAAGCTTTCTTT.

A single count supports this clone. The gene calls are TRBV29-1 and TRBJ2-7; 11 nucleotides agree with TRBD1. The CDR3 sequence is 15 residues long. The ends lost 2 bases at V and 3 bases at J; junction bases unmatched: 6. Germline-derived CDR1 and CDR2 are SQVTM and ANQGSEA. In nucleotides, the CDR3 is TGCAGCGTTGAAACCCTGGACAGGGGGCTCTACGAGCAGTACTTC. It codes for CSVETLDRGLYEQYF.